Below, 12 T cell receptor beta chains from the same sample are listed, as sequenced in a study of technical replicates of blood from a handful of donors. Assay used: immunoSEQ multiplex PCR; TCRdb lists only in-frame clones, some missing. The table shows 65,000 to 85,000 clones, with about 96% occurring only once. The source material was T cells isolated from PBMCs. The receptor source for this set is a human donor in good health.

The chain has TRBV2 and TRBJ1-1; 8 nucleotides match TRBD1. Germline values: CDR1 SNHLY, CDR2 FYNNEI. V dropped 6 bases and J dropped 1; count of bases not matched to a gene: 7. The CDR3 sequence is 15 residues long. The CDR3 reads CASRVSGTGNTEAFF. The DNA of the CDR3 is TGTGCCAGCAGAGTTTCCGGGACAGGGAACACTGAAGCTTTCTTT.

The chain employs TRBV25-1 and TRBJ1-1; D call uncertain. Germline CDR1 and CDR2: MGHDK and SYGVNS. Trimming took 1 base from V and 0 from J, leaving 3 bases between them. The CDR3 length is 13 residues. The CDR3 DNA reads TGTGCCAGCAGTGAATTAATGAACACTGAAGCTTTCTTT. Its protein is CASSELMNTEAFF.

The rearrangement links TRBV5-1 to TRBJ2-2, with 8 bases identical to TRBD2. V shed 1 base, J shed 0 bases, and the junction held 8 bases outside the gene matches. The CDR3 is made up of 18 amino acids. Per germline, CDR1 SGHRS and CDR2 YFSETQ. The CDR3 sequence is CASSLLPSGSANTGELFF. The CDR3 DNA reads as TGCGCCAGCAGCTTGTTACCTAGCGGGTCTGCGAACACCGGGGAGCTGTTTTTT.

This clone was detected only a few times. This sample also contains other DNA sequences that code for the same CDR3. The rearrangement links TRBV9 to TRBJ1-1, with D possibly being TRBD1 (6 bases). The CDR3 is 14 amino acids. The ends were cut back, 2 bases at V and 1 base at J, with 9 bases in the middle. Germline V gives CDR1 SGDLS, CDR2 YYNGEE. The CDR3 region has the DNA TGTGCCAGCAGCGTTTCGACAGGGAACACTGAAGCTTTCTTT. It codes for CASSVSTGNTEAFF.

This chain links TRBV4-1 with TRBJ2-7; 10 nucleotides align to TRBD2. Germline-derived CDR1 and CDR2 are MGHRA and YSYEKL. The CDR3 spans 16 residues. V dropped 0 bases and J dropped 0; count of bases not matched to a gene: 2. The CDR3 region has the DNA TGCGCCAGCAGCCAAGACCCTAGCGGGAGCTCCTACGAGCAGTACTTC. This gives the protein CASSQDPSGSSYEQYF.

In DNA, the CDR3 is TGTGCCAGCAGTTCTAGCGGGAGCTGGGGGGAGCTGTTTTTT. It specifies CASSSSGSWGELFF. The genes are TRBV27 and TRBJ2-2, with 10 bases aligning to TRBD2. Germline V lookup: CDR1 MNHEY, CDR2 SMNVEV (reference sequence). V gave up 4 bases and J gave up 8 bases; unmatched junction bases: 4. The CDR3 consists of 14 residues.

The V call is TRBV11-1, the J call TRBJ2-3, with TRBD2 matching 8 bases. The J segment lost 1 base and the V segment lost 5 bases, leaving 5 bases of the junction unmatched. Germline V gives CDR1 SGHAT, CDR2 FQDESV (reference sequence). This CDR3 contains 15 residues. Written as DNA, the CDR3 is TGTGCCAGCAGCCCGAGAGCGGGAGGCACAGATACGCAGTATTTT. Its translation is CASSPRAGGTDTQYF.

The rearrangement uses TRBV28 and TRBJ1-2; 11 positions agree with TRBD1. The CDR3 consists of 13 residues. V shed 8 bases and J 2 bases; nucleotides not matched to a gene: 1. Per the germline V gene, CDR1 is MDHEN and CDR2 is SYDVKM. CDR3 loop: CASRDRGNYGYTF. For the CDR3, the DNA is TGTGCCAGCCGGGACAGGGGGAACTATGGCTACACCTTC.

The chain couples TRBV27 to TRBJ2-5, with TRBD1 as a possible D gene (6 bases). V was cut by 5 bases and J by 2 bases, with 15 bases left in between. Germline CDR1 and CDR2: MNHEY and SMNVEV (reference sequence). The CDR3 extends over 15 amino acids. Written as DNA, the CDR3 is TGTGCCAGCAGTCCGAGGGTAGGGGGTCAAGAGACCCAGTACTTC. Translation: CASSPRVGGQETQYF.

The chain recombines TRBV14 with TRBJ2-3, with D uncertain. The CDR3 has 16 residues. The germline V and J ends were trimmed by 1 base and 2 bases, with 13 bases remaining between them. CDR1 and CDR2 (germline): SGHDN, FVKESK. The CDR3 loop reads CASSQGLLSITDTQYF. The CDR3 nucleotides read TGTGCCAGCAGCCAAGGACTTCTGTCGATCACAGATACGCAGTATTTT.

The chain recombines TRBV6-5 with TRBJ1-1; D gene uncertain. Germline lookup yields CDR1 MNHEY and CDR2 SVGAGI. This CDR3 is 15 amino acids long. Trimming took off 6 bases at V and 0 bases at J, with 14 bases between the two ends. The CDR3, as DNA: TGTGCCAGCAGCCACATGCGACATTTGAACACTGAAGCTTTCTTT. It translates to CASSHMRHLNTEAFF.

The chain is built from TRBV10-3 and TRBJ2-5; D unresolved. Germline loops: CDR1 ENHRY, CDR2 SYGVKD. V was clipped by 0 bases and J by 6 bases, with 20 bases between them. The CDR3 spans 17 residues. CDR3 nucleotides: TGTGCCATCAGTGAGTCGATGGTTGCCGGTGATCGTAAGACCCAGTACTTC. Amino acid sequence: CAISESMVAGDRKTQYF.